Each of the 10 T cell receptor beta chains below was sequenced from the same sample in a study of regulatory T cells in long-lasting Graves disease (dated by TCRdb to the early 2020s). Receptors were amplified or captured by multiplex PCR. TCRdb names Illumina HiSeq 4000 as the instrument used. iRepertoire HTBI primers and Arm-PCR amplification of CDR3 regions were used to construct TCR beta libraries. TCRdb took the public reads, trimmed them with fastp at Q25, ran MiXCR for clone calling and kept in-frame beta chains. All rows with the same CDR3 protein become a single entry with the most common DNA and genes. This sample has 540,000 or so distinct CDR3 sequences in its table, and less than 15% of those were observed once. The ten top clones hold roughly 10% of the sample. In light of the paper, this sample's time point label describes: newly diagnosed GD, antithyroid drugs for less than 3 months. For both TCR sequencing and RNA sequencing, RNA was extracted from PBMCs using TRIzol.

These same records also appear under a second study, on T cells in Graves' hyperthyroidism and ophthalmopathy.

Sequencing used peripheral blood mononuclear cells (PBMCs), obtained at new diagnosis, from a patient treated with antithyroid drugs. The receptors come from a man aged 25 to 40 with Graves disease. Donor details come from another sample of the same person, matched by shared clones.

With regard to this clonotype: A much more abundant neighbour one base away suggests this may be a read error. The chain links TRBV29-1 to TRBJ2-5; the match to TRBD2 covers 11 bases. The end of the DNA fits TRBJ2-7 better, so the J call may be wrong. The CDR3 length is 20 residues. In germline, CDR1 is SQVTM, CDR2 ANQGSEA. CDR3 amino acids: CSVEDIGWPELAGVRGEQYF. The CDR3 DNA reads TGCAGCGTTGAAGACATCGGGTGGCCGGAACTAGCGGGGGTCCGGGGCGAGCAGTACTTC.

This clonotype was detected ten times or more. The rearrangement joins TRBV2 to TRBJ2-3; TRBD2 agrees at 10 bases. The CDR3 loop spans 15 amino acids. Germline loops: CDR1 SNHLY, CDR2 FYNNEI. Germline trimming cut 2 bases from V and 9 bases from J; bases unmatched to any gene: 8. The CDR3 protein is CASSEIASGRGTQYF. CDR3 in DNA: TGTGCCAGCAGTGAAATCGCTAGCGGGAGAGGAACGCAGTATTTT. Variable domain in full (rest from reference TRBV2 and TRBJ2-3): EPEVTQTPSHQVTQMGQEVILRCVPISNHLYFYWYRQILGQKVEFLVSFYNNEISEKSEIFDDQFSVERPDGSNFTLKIRSTKLEDSAMYFCASSEIASGRGTQYFGPGTRLTVL.

This clonotype showed up many times. J is TRBJ2-2 and V is TRBV10-3; 10 bases agree with TRBD1. CDR3 length: 16 residues. From germline, CDR1 is ENHRY and CDR2 SYGVKD. The junction had 12 bases not matched to a gene; V was cut back by 8 bases and J by 6 bases. CDR3 sequence: CAIAPSQGTGAGELFF. CDR3 nucleotide sequence: TGTGCCATCGCCCCTTCGCAAGGGACAGGGGCCGGGGAGCTGTTTTTT.

This clonotype has ten or more counts. The CDR3 is CASSEVRRVTGELFF. DNA of the CDR3: TGTGCCAGCAGTGAAGTGAGGAGGGTTACCGGGGAGCTGTTTTTT. The rearrangement joins TRBV2 to TRBJ2-2, with D perhaps TRBD2 (6 bases). Trimming stripped 1 base from V and 5 bases from J, with 11 bases between. The germline V gene has CDR1 SNHLY and CDR2 FYNNEI. The CDR3 runs 15 residues.

This clonotype was counted many times. CDR3 sequence: CASSLDPFREREIDTQYF. CDR3 sequence (DNA): TGTGCCAGCAGCTTAGATCCATTCAGAGAAAGGGAGATAGATACGCAGTATTTT. The rearrangement uses TRBV11-2 and TRBJ2-3; D perhaps matches TRBD2 (5 bases). The V and J ends lost 0 bases and 5 bases respectively, with 21 bases between them. The germline V gene has CDR1 SGHAT and CDR2 FQNNGV. The CDR3 covers 18 residues.

A word on this clonotype: This likely reflects a read error, since a far larger clone is one base away. The J gene is TRBJ2-1, the V gene TRBV7-8, with 8 bases identical to TRBD2. The germline CDR1 and CDR2 sequences are SGHVS and FQNEAQ. The CDR3 is made up of 13 amino acids. V trimming: 5 bases; J trimming: 14 bases; junction bases outside the gene matches: 11. This CDR3 reads CASSPGGEGPKFF. DNA of the CDR3: TGTGCCAGCAGCCCCGGGGGGGAGGGACCCAAGTTCTTC.

The table lists this clonotype with many counts. This sequence joins TRBV15 and TRBJ2-7, with TRBD1 identical over 8 bases. CDR1 is LNHNV, CDR2 YYDKDF, per germline (reference sequence). The trim removed 4 bases at V and 3 bases at J, leaving 5 bases unmatched. The CDR3 extends over 14 amino acids. CDR3 protein: CATSKATGGYEQYF. The CDR3 DNA follows: TGTGCCACCAGCAAAGCCACAGGGGGCTACGAGCAGTACTTC.

The V and J genes are TRBV24-1 and TRBJ2-1, with D perhaps TRBD1 or TRBD2 (6 bases each). In germline, CDR1 is KGHDR, CDR2 SFDVKD. CDR3 length: 14 amino acids. Trimming took off 5 bases at V and 9 bases at J, with 16 bases between the two ends. For the CDR3, the DNA is TGTGCCACCAGTGCCCCGGGGGCTGGTGGTGAGCAGTTCTTC. It codes for CATSAPGAGGEQFF.

Of note for this clonotype: Relative to the germline gene, one junction end is altered; a read error may explain this. The chain has TRBV6-4 and TRBJ1-1; maybe TRBD1 (5 bases). The CDR3 runs to 13 residues. From germline, CDR1 is MRHNA and CDR2 SNTAGT. For the CDR3, the DNA is TGTGCCATCAGTGAGTCAAGGGGCTTGGGCGCTCTCTTT. It yields the protein CAISESRGLGALF.

To note about this clonotype: A much larger clone sits a single nucleotide away, making a read error possible. The V and J genes are TRBV12-3 or TRBV12-4 and TRBJ2-5, with D perhaps TRBD1 or TRBD2 (6 bases each). This CDR3 spans 13 amino acids. Written as DNA, the CDR3 is TGTGCCAGCAGACCGACAGGTCGGGAGACCCTGTACTTC. Protein: CASRPTGRETLYF.